The clone carrying this TCR beta chain was observed once. Its antigen is not identified. The data derive from a study of T cell responses to AZD1222 COVID-19 vaccine. Study results and limitations: Donors skewed white British and female; clonal diversity was possibly underestimated.

Produced via immunoSEQ multiplex PCR; TCRdb's table is partial and in-frame only. Of some 96,000 clones listed, roughly 91% were seen once; the top ten hold around 1.7%. J was trimmed by 4 bases and V by 5 bases; bases with no gene match: 7. Germline V gives CDR1 SNHLY, CDR2 FYNNEI. The CDR3 sequence is 14 residues long. This clonotype was sampled from an adult in good health. The rearrangement uses TRBV2 and TRBJ2-7; the match to TRBD1 covers 8 bases. The material sequenced was peripheral blood, taken on day 0 of AZD1222 vaccination. CDR3 nucleotides: TGTGCCAGCAGTCCGGACAGGGCAATTTACGAGCAGTACTTC. Encoded protein: CASSPDRAIYEQYF.